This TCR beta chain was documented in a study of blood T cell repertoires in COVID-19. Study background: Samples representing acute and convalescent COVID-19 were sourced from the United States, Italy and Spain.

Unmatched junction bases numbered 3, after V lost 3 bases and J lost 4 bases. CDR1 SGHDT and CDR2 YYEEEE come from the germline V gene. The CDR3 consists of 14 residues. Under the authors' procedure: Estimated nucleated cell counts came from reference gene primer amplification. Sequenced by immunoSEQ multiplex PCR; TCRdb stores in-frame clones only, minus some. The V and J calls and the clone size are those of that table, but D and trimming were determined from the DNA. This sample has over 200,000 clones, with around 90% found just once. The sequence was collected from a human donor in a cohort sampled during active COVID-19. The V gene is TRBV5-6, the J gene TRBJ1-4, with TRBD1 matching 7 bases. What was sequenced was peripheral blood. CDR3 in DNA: TGTGCCAGCAGCTGGACAGGAATTAATGAAAAACTGTTTTTT. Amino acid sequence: CASSWTGINEKLFF.